This entry features one TCR beta chain sequence. What it binds is unknown. Assay used: immunoSEQ multiplex PCR; TCRdb lists only in-frame clones, some missing. Of about 36,000 clones in the sample, over 65% were seen once. This specimen comes from a study of pediatric ulcerative colitis. Points from the study as a whole: In rectum, acute severe colitis had expanded clones and less diversity. Two rectal clonotypes were found only in ulcerative colitis patients, all of them.

This receptor was identified in a girl aged 5 to 17 with moderate ulcerative colitis. The source material was blood.

The CDR3 DNA is TGTGCCAGCAGTTCGACAGGATCGGGGCACGAGCAGTACTTC. The encoded protein is CASSSTGSGHEQYF. The chain has TRBV27 and TRBJ2-7; D is possibly TRBD1 (6 bases). The germline V gene has CDR1 MNHEY and CDR2 SMNVEV (reference sequence). CDR3 length equals 14 residues. Trimming took 4 bases from V and 5 from J, leaving 15 bases between them.